This section outlines one T cell receptor beta chain sequence together with its context. Antigen specificity is unknown. Profiled with immunoSEQ multiplex PCR; TCRdb holds only in-frame clones, not every one. The top ten clones hold around a tenth of a sample with about 350,000 clones, about 88% of them seen once. Treatment noted: roughly 20 received Ad26.COV2.S at low or high dose, single or two shots; about 5 received placebo; per-sample allocation not given. Each sample was drawn 63 days after the first injection (of vaccine or placebo). The data are from a study of Ad26.COV2.S vaccination and SARS-CoV-2 variants. The germline V and J ends were trimmed by 0 bases and 3 bases, with 15 bases remaining between them. Per the germline V gene, CDR1 is LGHNA and CDR2 is YSLEER. This CDR3 has 17 amino acids. Findings of the study overall: The TCR breadth and depth analyses may have produced an underestimate of total T cell responses.

The specimen comprised peripheral blood, sampled in a trial of Ad26.COV2.S vaccine versus placebo. This receptor was obtained from a person between 18 and 65 years old who received the Ad26.COV2.S COVID-19 vaccine or a placebo. J is TRBJ2-1 and V is TRBV4-3; D could derive from TRBD1 or TRBD2 (5 bases each). The CDR3 loop is CASSQDGELRGYNEQFF. Here the CDR3 DNA reads TGCGCCAGCAGCCAAGATGGGGAGCTGAGGGGCTACAATGAGCAGTTCTTC.